These T cell receptor beta chains were read from a single sample in a study of blood T cell repertoires in COVID-19. Only in-frame clones appear in the TCRdb table, and some are missing; sequencing was by immunoSEQ multiplex PCR. The sample lists about 170,000 clones; roughly four fifths were seen once. The sequencing sample was made of peripheral blood. These receptor sequences come from a human donor with acute or convalescent COVID-19. The donor label of this sample is uncertain. Both conserved end residues are part of each CDR3. Each record gives: clone size, J gene, V gene, D gene, CDR3 protein, CDR3 DNA. D genes are given only for firm matches. Not every row has a clone size; where given, it reads once, few, many or a size class.

abundance: -
j_gene: TRBJ2-2
v_gene: TRBV5-6
d_gene: -
CDR3aa: CASRFGGRNTGELFF
CDR3nt: TGTGCCAGCAGATTCGGGGGTAGGAACACCGGGGAGCTGTTTTTT

abundance: -
j_gene: TRBJ1-2
v_gene: TRBV18
d_gene: -
CDR3aa: CASSPEELPLVGYTF
CDR3nt: TGTGCCAGCTCACCAGAAGAACTCCCCCTGGTTGGCTACACCTTC

abundance: -
j_gene: TRBJ2-1
v_gene: TRBV7-3
d_gene: TRBD1
CDR3aa: CASSFGQGSLQFF
CDR3nt: TGTGCCAGCAGCTTTGGACAGGGGAGCTTACAGTTCTTC

abundance: -
j_gene: TRBJ1-5
v_gene: TRBV10-3
d_gene: TRBD1
CDR3aa: CAIRMDRDQPQHF
CDR3nt: TGTGCCATCAGGATGGACAGGGATCAGCCCCAGCATTTT

abundance: few
j_gene: TRBJ1-2
v_gene: TRBV19
d_gene: -
CDR3aa: CASSIVSVRTYGYTF
CDR3nt: TGTGCCAGTAGTATAGTCAGCGTTCGCACCTATGGCTACACCTTC

abundance: -
j_gene: TRBJ2-5
v_gene: TRBV7-9
d_gene: TRBD2
CDR3aa: CASSLWLAGRRGQETQYF
CDR3nt: TGTGCCAGCAGCTTATGGCTAGCGGGGAGAAGGGGCCAAGAGACCCAGTACTTC

abundance: -
j_gene: TRBJ2-7
v_gene: TRBV19
d_gene: TRBD1
CDR3aa: CASSLGTGEQYF
CDR3nt: TGTGCCAGTAGCCTCGGGACAGGTGAGCAGTACTTC

abundance: -
j_gene: TRBJ2-3
v_gene: TRBV9
d_gene: TRBD2
CDR3aa: CASSVATVAGGPADTQYF
CDR3nt: TGTGCCAGCAGCGTAGCTACCGTTGCGGGGGGGCCCGCAGATACGCAGTATTTT

abundance: -
j_gene: TRBJ1-3
v_gene: TRBV30
d_gene: -
CDR3aa: CASSQALSGNTIYF
CDR3nt: TGTGCCTCCTCTCAGGCCCTCTCTGGAAACACCATATATTTT

abundance: -
j_gene: TRBJ1-6
v_gene: TRBV6-5
d_gene: -
CDR3aa: CASSPAGDANSPLHF
CDR3nt: TGTGCCAGCAGCCCGGCGGGGGACGCCAATTCACCCCTCCACTTT

abundance: -
j_gene: TRBJ1-3
v_gene: TRBV29-1
d_gene: TRBD1
CDR3aa: CSGSDRAAGNTIYF
CDR3nt: TGCAGCGGGTCTGACAGGGCAGCTGGAAACACCATATATTTT

abundance: -
j_gene: TRBJ2-1
v_gene: TRBV2
d_gene: TRBD2
CDR3aa: CASSEAASGRADEQFF
CDR3nt: TGTGCCAGCAGTGAAGCGGCAAGCGGGAGGGCCGATGAGCAGTTCTTC

abundance: few
j_gene: TRBJ1-3
v_gene: TRBV15
d_gene: -
CDR3aa: CATSRAGGPSGNTIYF
CDR3nt: TGTGCCACCAGCAGAGCCGGGGGGCCCTCAGGAAACACCATATATTTT

abundance: -
j_gene: TRBJ2-7
v_gene: TRBV6-5
d_gene: TRBD1
CDR3aa: CASSSSGTGIYEQYF
CDR3nt: TGTGCCAGCAGTTCCTCCGGGACAGGAATCTACGAGCAGTACTTC

abundance: -
j_gene: TRBJ1-1
v_gene: TRBV7-3
d_gene: -
CDR3aa: CASSQQENTEAFF
CDR3nt: TGTGCCAGCAGCCAACAGGAGAACACTGAAGCTTTCTTT

abundance: -
j_gene: TRBJ2-3
v_gene: TRBV7-9
d_gene: TRBD2
CDR3aa: CASSLGRTSGSDTQYF
CDR3nt: TGTGCCAGCAGCTTAGGGAGGACTAGCGGCTCAGATACGCAGTATTTT

abundance: -
j_gene: TRBJ1-2
v_gene: TRBV7-2
d_gene: TRBD1
CDR3aa: CASSLTGQGNGYTF
CDR3nt: TGTGCCAGCAGCTTAACGGGACAGGGTAATGGCTACACCTTC

abundance: -
j_gene: TRBJ2-2
v_gene: TRBV5-1
d_gene: -
CDR3aa: CASSLLGAMNTGELFF
CDR3nt: TGCGCCAGCAGCTTGTTGGGGGCCATGAACACCGGGGAGCTGTTTTTT

abundance: -
j_gene: TRBJ2-4
v_gene: TRBV7-9
d_gene: TRBD1
CDR3aa: CAVDRENIQYF
CDR3nt: TGTGCCGTAGACAGGGAAAACATTCAGTACTTC

abundance: -
j_gene: TRBJ1-1
v_gene: TRBV28
d_gene: TRBD1
CDR3aa: CASFSQGGAEAFF
CDR3nt: TGTGCCAGCTTCTCTCAAGGGGGCGCTGAAGCTTTCTTT

abundance: -
j_gene: TRBJ2-4
v_gene: TRBV10-2
d_gene: TRBD2
CDR3aa: CASSSGLAGAKAYF
CDR3nt: TGCGCCAGCAGTTCAGGACTAGCGGGAGCGAAGGCGTACTTC

abundance: -
j_gene: TRBJ1-5
v_gene: TRBV30
d_gene: -
CDR3aa: CAWSAPLRLGNQPQHF
CDR3nt: TGTGCCTGGAGTGCCCCACTCCGCCTGGGCAATCAGCCCCAGCATTTT

abundance: -
j_gene: TRBJ2-2
v_gene: TRBV7-9
d_gene: -
CDR3aa: CAFDSQGTGELFF
CDR3nt: TGTGCCTTCGACTCGCAGGGCACCGGGGAGCTGTTTTTT

abundance: -
j_gene: TRBJ1-5
v_gene: TRBV30
d_gene: -
CDR3aa: CAFQLGGGQPQHF
CDR3nt: TGTGCCTTCCAGTTGGGAGGGGGTCAGCCCCAGCATTTT

abundance: -
j_gene: TRBJ2-5
v_gene: TRBV18
d_gene: TRBD1
CDR3aa: CASRDRVSETQYF
CDR3nt: TGTGCCAGCCGGGACAGGGTATCGGAGACCCAGTACTTC

abundance: -
j_gene: TRBJ1-6
v_gene: TRBV6-1
d_gene: -
CDR3aa: CASSARGGTGNSPLHF
CDR3nt: TGTGCCAGCAGTGCAAGAGGAGGGACGGGCAATTCACCCCTCCACTTT

abundance: -
j_gene: TRBJ1-5
v_gene: TRBV4-1
d_gene: -
CDR3aa: CASSPMVRQNNQPQHF
CDR3nt: TGCGCCAGCAGCCCAATGGTCAGGCAGAACAATCAGCCCCAGCATTTT

abundance: once
j_gene: TRBJ2-7
v_gene: TRBV12-3/TRBV12-4
d_gene: -
CDR3aa: CASSLRGPYEQYF
CDR3nt: TGTGCCAGCAGTTTACGCGGTCCCTACGAGCAGTACTTC